These 10 T cell receptor beta chains were sequenced from one sample in a study of T-cell memory formation after mild COVID-19. Each CDR3 protein is one row after TCRdb ran MiXCR on the 5' RACE reads. The table has about 140,000 distinct CDR3 sequences, roughly 6.2% seen once. The sequenced material came from PBMCs or a T cell subset sorted from them (not recorded which). Receptor source: an adult woman who had mild COVID-19 (a few samples of this study predate the infection). Cell type and time point are not known.

This clonotype has a handful of counts. V is TRBV27 and J is TRBJ2-1; D perhaps matches TRBD2 (5 bases). Trimming took off 6 bases at V and 6 bases at J, with 12 bases between the two ends. The CDR3 loop spans 13 amino acids. Germline CDR1 MNHEY, CDR2 SMNVEV (reference sequence). The CDR3 loop reads CASRRVAGNEQFF. The CDR3 coding sequence is TGTGCCAGCAGGAGGGTAGCAGGCAATGAGCAGTTCTTC.

This clonotype turned up a few times. The gene calls are TRBV7-8 and TRBJ2-1, with D possibly being TRBD2 (5 bases). The germline V gene has CDR1 SGHVS and CDR2 FQNEAQ. CDR3 length equals 16 residues. The V end lost 2 bases, the J end lost 5 bases, and 16 bases lay between the germline ends. The CDR3 sequence: CASSLSRLATHNEQFF. The CDR3 nucleotides read TGTGCCAGCAGCTTATCCCGGCTAGCCACTCACAATGAGCAGTTCTTC. Based on the CDR3 plus reference TRBV7-8 and TRBJ2-1, the full variable domain is GAGVSQSPRYKVAKRGQDVALRCDPISGHVSLFWYQQALGQGPEFLTYFQNEAQLDKSGLPSDRFFAERPEGSVSTLKIQRTQQEDSAVYLCASSLSRLATHNEQFFGPGTRLTVL.

This clonotype has at least ten counts. The chain joins TRBV6-2 or TRBV6-3 to TRBJ1-1; 7 bases line up with TRBD1. Germline V CDR1 and CDR2: MNHEY, SVGEGT. The CDR3 is 14 amino acids. The J segment lost 3 bases and the V segment lost 7 bases, leaving 8 bases of the junction unmatched. CDR3 amino acids: CASKFDRVDTEAFF. The CDR3 nucleotides are TGTGCCAGCAAGTTTGACAGGGTGGACACTGAAGCTTTCTTT.

The J gene is TRBJ2-2, the V gene TRBV14; D uncertain. CDR1 SGHDN and CDR2 FVKESK come from the germline V gene. The CDR3 extends over 15 amino acids. The V end was cut by 2 bases, the J end by 5 bases, with 12 bases between. The CDR3 DNA is TGTGCCAGCAGCCAAAAGCGAGACCGGACCGGGGAGCTGTTTTTT. Its protein is CASSQKRDRTGELFF.

The table lists this clonotype with a few counts. The gene calls are TRBV5-6 and TRBJ2-1, with D perhaps matching TRBD2 (6 bases). Per germline, CDR1 SGHDT and CDR2 YYEEEE. CDR3 length: 14 residues. Trimming left V 4 bases short and J 7 bases short, with 15 bases between. The DNA for the CDR3 is TGTGCCAGCAGCCTGGGGGGTTTGGGTAATGAGCAGTTCTTC. It specifies CASSLGGLGNEQFF.

V gene TRBV18 combines with J gene TRBJ2-1; D not certain. V gave up 3 bases and J gave up 4 bases, with 7 bases separating them. From germline, CDR1 is KGHSH and CDR2 LQKENI. The length of the CDR3 is 13 residues. Here the CDR3 reads CASSPDQYNEQFF. CDR3 nucleotides: TGTGCCAGCTCACCCGACCAGTACAATGAGCAGTTCTTC.

This clonotype was seen more than once but under ten times. V and J are TRBV5-1 and TRBJ1-1; D is ambiguous. Germline V gene data show CDR1 as SGHRS and CDR2 as YFSETQ. The CDR3 loop spans 15 amino acids. Trimming took off 4 bases at V and 1 base at J, with 14 bases between the two ends. The CDR3 DNA sequence: TGCGCCAGCAGCCCACTCGCACAGAGGAACACTGAAGCTTTCTTT. This gives the protein CASSPLAQRNTEAFF.

This clonotype was counted only a few times. V is TRBV20-1 and J is TRBJ2-5; 7 bases fit TRBD2. CDR1 and CDR2 from the germline V gene are DFQATT and SNEGSKA (reference sequence). The CDR3 spans 14 residues. V shed 5 bases, J shed 5 bases, and the junction held 11 bases outside the gene matches. CDR3 nucleotides: TGCAGTGCTCGATGGGGGGGTTTTGGGGAGACCCAGTACTTC. It codes for CSARWGGFGETQYF.

This clonotype has at least ten counts. The chain is built from TRBV5-1 and TRBJ2-2; 12 bases are shared with TRBD2. The junction had 12 bases not matched to a gene; V was cut back by 4 bases and J by 8 bases. The CDR3 extends over 17 amino acids. CDR1 is SGHRS and CDR2 is YFSETQ in the germline V gene. This chain's CDR3 is CASSPSTSGGLSGELFF. The CDR3 DNA sequence: TGCGCCAGCAGCCCATCAACTAGCGGGGGGCTTTCGGGGGAGCTGTTTTTT.

This clonotype has ten or more counts. The V call is TRBV4-2, the J call TRBJ2-2; a weak D match, TRBD2 (5 bases). Looked up from germline, CDR1 is LGHNA and CDR2 is YNFKEQ. The CDR3 has 15 residues. Trimming removed 1 base at V and 4 bases at J, with 10 bases between. The CDR3 DNA follows: TGTGCCAGCAGCCAAGTTTCGGGGAGCACCGGGGAGCTGTTTTTT. It codes for CASSQVSGSTGELFF.